Listed here is a single TCR beta chain. Its antigen is undetermined. These data belong to a study of cytomegalovirus exposure and HLA in healthy donors. Study-wide findings and caveats: Overall, some 160 TCR beta chains were annotated as cytomegalovirus-associated. Productive status was seen about 87% or about 30% of the time for most TCR beta V segments in an earlier analysis.

The primer mix had 60 Vbeta and 13 Jbeta primers. The method was immunoSEQ multiplex PCR; TCRdb's version includes in-frame clones alone and lacks a portion of them. Among 110,000 to 150,000 clones, just under 85% were seen once, and the ten largest hold roughly 10%. The sequenced sample consisted of PBMCs. The receptor comes from a woman in her fifties or sixties in good health and CMV-seropositive.

The CDR3 DNA follows: TGTGAACCTCGACTTGGATACGAGCAGTACTTC. This sequence encodes CEPRLGYEQYF. The V gene is TRBV28, the J gene TRBJ2-7; D is unresolved. Germline V lookup: CDR1 MDHEN, CDR2 SYDVKM. The CDR3 extends over 11 amino acids.